This is a list of T cell receptor beta chains from one sample in a study of blood T cells in healthy people across ages. TCRdb independently ran MiXCR on the 5' RACE reads; one entry per CDR3 protein. The sample lists about 2 million distinct CDR3 sequences, about 50% occurring once. Sequencing was performed on blood. The receptors here all came from a woman between 40 and 50 years old in good health. The CDR3 runs from the conserved cysteine through the conserved F or W. A D gene is named only where the DNA matches it firmly. Rows may omit the clone size; those that give it use once, few, many or a size class.

clone size,V gene,J gene,D gene,CDR3 protein,CDR3 DNA
NA,TRBV20-1,TRBJ1-1,NA,CSARYRGLEAFF,TGCAGTGCTAGATACCGGGGGTTAGAAGCTTTCTTT
once,TRBV7-2,TRBJ2-3,NA,CASTKGGGGPDTQYF,TGTGCCAGCACCAAAGGGGGGGGCGGGCCAGATACGCAGTATTTT
few,TRBV7-2,TRBJ2-5,TRBD2,CASRSGGGQTQYF,TGTGCCAGCAGGTCTGGGGGGGGACAGACCCAGTACTTC
NA,TRBV4-3,TRBJ1-6,TRBD1,CASSQDLIAGQANNSPLHF,TGCGCCAGCAGCCAAGATCTAATAGCCGGACAGGCAAATAATTCACCCCTCCACTTT
NA,TRBV12-3/TRBV12-4,TRBJ2-1,NA,CASSLGRATAGNEQFF,TGTGCCAGCAGTTTAGGGCGCGCGACAGCTGGGAATGAGCAGTTCTTC
NA,TRBV4-1,TRBJ1-5,TRBD1,CASSQVGDRGNQPQHF,TGCGCCAGCAGCCAAGTTGGGGACAGGGGCAATCAGCCCCAGCATTTT
NA,TRBV6-6,TRBJ2-7,NA,CASSPNLGVIKESQYF,TGTGCCAGCAGCCCCAATCTAGGGGTGATCAAGGAGAGCCAGTACTTC
NA,TRBV21-1,TRBJ1-1,NA,CASSFRGEGRLNTEAFF,TGTGCCAGCAGCTTCCGAGGTGAGGGCAGGTTGAACACTGAAGCTTTCTTT
few,TRBV27,TRBJ2-1,NA,CASTSGGDPYNEQFF,TGTGCCAGCACATCAGGGGGGGACCCTTACAATGAGCAGTTCTTC
NA,TRBV20-1,TRBJ2-7,TRBD1,CSAETGQGSEQYF,TGCAGTGCGGAGACAGGACAGGGCTCCGAGCAGTACTTC
NA,TRBV20-1,TRBJ1-1,NA,CSARWEGLGTEAFF,TGCAGTGCTAGATGGGAGGGGTTGGGCACTGAAGCTTTCTTT
NA,TRBV28,TRBJ2-7,TRBD2,CASTTNERGGREQYF,TGTGCCAGCACCACCAACGAGCGGGGGGGCCGGGAGCAGTACTTC
NA,TRBV6-2/TRBV6-3,TRBJ2-1,NA,CASSQGQPFNEQFF,TGTGCCAGCAGCCAAGGACAGCCTTTCAATGAGCAGTTCTTC
NA,TRBV3-1,TRBJ2-7,NA,CASSPTIHSYEQYF,TGTGCCAGCAGCCCCACCATTCATTCCTACGAGCAGTACTTC
NA,TRBV2,TRBJ2-1,NA,CASSVEGYLRYNEQFF,TGTGCCAGCAGTGTGGAGGGCTACCTCCGGTACAATGAGCAGTTCTTC
few,TRBV29-1,TRBJ2-1,NA,CSVGPTQVEQFF,TGCAGCGTTGGCCCAACACAGGTTGAGCAGTTCTTC
few,TRBV20-1,TRBJ1-2,NA,CSASALFHDGYTF,TGCAGTGCTAGCGCCCTCTTCCATGATGGCTACACCTTC
few,TRBV9,TRBJ2-7,TRBD2,CASSVGVSGDSYEQYF,TGTGCCAGCAGCGTAGGGGTCAGCGGGGATTCCTACGAGCAGTACTTC
NA,TRBV7-2,TRBJ2-7,TRBD1,CASSKPGQGYEQYF,TGTGCCAGCAGTAAACCGGGACAGGGCTACGAGCAGTACTTC
NA,TRBV4-1,TRBJ1-4,TRBD1,CASSQRQGINEKLFF,TGCGCCAGCAGCCAAAGACAGGGGATTAATGAAAAACTGTTTTTT
once,TRBV5-6,TRBJ1-1,TRBD1,CASSSKKTGVNTEAFF,TGTGCCAGCAGCTCGAAGAAGACAGGGGTGAACACTGAAGCTTTCTTT
few,TRBV28,TRBJ2-7,NA,CASSFGAAPSYEQYF,TGTGCCAGCAGTTTTGGGGCAGCCCCTTCCTACGAGCAGTACTTC
NA,TRBV2,TRBJ2-1,NA,CASSELRTNEQFF,TGTGCCAGCAGTGAATTAAGGACCAATGAGCAGTTCTTC
NA,TRBV6-5,TRBJ1-1,NA,CASSYSTKGTEAFF,TGTGCCAGCAGTTACTCGACGAAGGGAACTGAAGCTTTCTTT
NA,TRBV6-1,TRBJ2-7,TRBD1,CASPGQGLSEQYF,TGTGCCAGCCCGGGACAGGGTTTATCCGAGCAGTACTTC
many,TRBV12-3/TRBV12-4,TRBJ2-1,TRBD2,CASSPSLLAGGLGFGNEQFF,TGTGCCAGCAGTCCTTCCTTACTAGCGGGGGGCCTCGGGTTTGGAAATGAGCAGTTCTTC
NA,TRBV6-1,TRBJ2-5,TRBD2,CASRADIGRLQETQYF,TGTGCCAGCAGGGCGGACATCGGGAGGCTCCAAGAGACCCAGTACTTC
few,TRBV28,TRBJ2-7,NA,CASSNPPYEQYF,TGTGCCAGCAGTAATCCCCCCTACGAGCAGTACTTC
many,TRBV6-2/TRBV6-3,TRBJ2-3,NA,CASSYSRQDTQYF,TGTGCCAGCAGTTACTCGAGACAGGATACGCAGTATTTT
NA,TRBV6-1,TRBJ2-7,NA,CASSEASWTGSYEQYF,TGTGCCAGCAGTGAGGCCTCTTGGACCGGTTCCTACGAGCAGTACTTC
NA,TRBV2,TRBJ2-4,NA,CASSEALGEGFGNIQYF,TGTGCCAGCAGTGAAGCCTTAGGAGAGGGGTTCGGGAACATTCAGTACTTC
NA,TRBV27,TRBJ2-3,TRBD1,CATHRGSTDTQYF,TGTGCCACCCACAGGGGAAGCACAGATACGCAGTATTTT
NA,TRBV28,TRBJ2-7,TRBD2,CASSRPGLEGYEQYF,TGTGCCAGCAGCCGACCGGGACTAGAAGGCTACGAGCAGTACTTC
NA,TRBV6-1,TRBJ2-1,NA,CASSEAVFPRTDVSYNEQFF,TGTGCCAGCAGTGAAGCCGTTTTTCCGAGGACTGATGTCTCCTACAATGAGCAGTTCTTC
few,TRBV10-3,TRBJ2-5,TRBD1,CAISPGQGVETQYF,TGTGCCATCAGTCCGGGACAGGGTGTGGAGACCCAGTACTTC
NA,TRBV27,TRBJ1-2,TRBD1,CASSLGGQGKYGYTF,TGTGCCAGCAGTCTAGGGGGACAGGGAAAGTATGGCTACACCTTC
few,TRBV5-1,TRBJ1-2,NA,CASSLEPGQTGYTF,TGCGCCAGCAGCTTGGAACCGGGACAAACGGGCTACACCTTC
few,TRBV25-1,TRBJ2-5,NA,CASSTQEETQYF,TGTGCCAGCAGTACCCAGGAAGAGACCCAGTACTTC
few,TRBV5-6,TRBJ1-6,NA,CASSLRDYNSPLHF,TGTGCCAGCAGCTTGAGGGATTATAATTCACCCCTCCACTTT
few,TRBV4-3,TRBJ1-2,NA,CASSQDKAGVSWGGYTF,TGCGCCAGCAGCCAAGATAAAGCAGGGGTCTCGTGGGGTGGCTACACCTTC
NA,TRBV5-1,TRBJ2-1,NA,CASSYVSDGPWNEQFF,TGCGCCAGCAGTTACGTATCCGACGGCCCTTGGAATGAGCAGTTCTTC
NA,TRBV14,TRBJ1-2,NA,CASSLYQNYGYTF,TGTGCCAGCAGCCTGTACCAGAACTATGGCTACACCTTC
NA,TRBV28,TRBJ2-7,NA,CASSPMETGSYEQYF,TGTGCCAGCAGTCCTATGGAGACTGGCTCCTACGAGCAGTACTTC
few,TRBV20-1,TRBJ1-5,NA,CSARGRGQPQHF,TGCAGTGCTAGGGGCAGGGGTCAGCCCCAGCATTTT
few,TRBV7-2,TRBJ1-4,NA,CASSLTRGVNEKLFF,TGTGCCAGCAGCTTAACTCGGGGCGTTAATGAAAAACTGTTTTTT